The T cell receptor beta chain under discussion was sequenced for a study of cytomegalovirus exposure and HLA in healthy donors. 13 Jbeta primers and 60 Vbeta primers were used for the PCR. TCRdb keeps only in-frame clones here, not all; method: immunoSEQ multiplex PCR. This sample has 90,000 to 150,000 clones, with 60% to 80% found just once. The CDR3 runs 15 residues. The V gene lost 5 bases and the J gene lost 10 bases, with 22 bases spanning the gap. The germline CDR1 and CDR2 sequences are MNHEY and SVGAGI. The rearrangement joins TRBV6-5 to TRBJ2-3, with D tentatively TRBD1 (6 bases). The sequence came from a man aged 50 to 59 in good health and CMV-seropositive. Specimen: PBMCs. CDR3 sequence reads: CASSPRETGLGAQYF. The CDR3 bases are TGTGCCAGCAGTCCCCGGGAAACAGGGCTAGGGGCGCAGTATTTT.